This T cell receptor beta chain was obtained from a study of blood T cell repertoires in COVID-19. Turning to the study itself: Italy, Spain and the United States were the sources of the convalescent and acute COVID-19 samples. PBMCs, B-cell-depleted T cells, or T cells were the source of the cDNA or gDNA that made up the material.

Libraries were prepared by immunoSEQ multiplex PCR; TCRdb keeps only in-frame clonotypes and omits some of them. Of some 210,000 clones in the sample, 92% were seen once. The sample comprised peripheral blood. This TCR came from a man aged 25 to 40 with acute or convalescent COVID-19.

The CDR3 reads CASSPPTGPLREQYF. Here the CDR3 DNA reads TGTGCCAGCTCACCACCAACAGGTCCCCTACGCGAGCAGTACTTC. The chain carries TRBV18 and TRBJ2-7; D may be TRBD1 (5 bases). Germline V gene data show CDR1 as KGHSH and CDR2 as LQKENI. This CDR3 region has 15 residues. V shed 0 bases and J shed 6 bases, with 15 bases lying between them.